This record concerns one TCR beta chain sequence. This entry is derived from a study of T cell changes during pregnancy in multiple sclerosis. TCRdb's copy holds only in-frame clones and misses some; the assay was immunoSEQ multiplex PCR. The table includes 70,000 or so clones, more than 75% detected once. Unmatched junction bases numbered 5, after V lost 4 bases and J lost 3 bases. From germline, CDR1 is SGHNT and CDR2 YYREEE (reference sequence). There are 16 residues in the CDR3. This TCR came from a female donor with multiple sclerosis, enrolled in a pregnancy study. The sequenced sample was peripheral blood, obtained in the third trimester of pregnancy. This rearrangement joins TRBV5-4 to TRBJ2-6, with 9 positions matching TRBD1. CDR3 sequence reads: CASSQEDRGGANVLTF. The CDR3 nucleotides read TGTGCCAGCAGCCAAGAGGACAGGGGTGGGGCCAACGTCCTGACTTTC.